This TCR beta chain was captured by sequencing in a study of response to subunit inactivated influenza vaccine. Study findings and constraints: T cells newly recruited by each seasonal influenza vaccination are few, the authors suggested.

Each CDR3 protein gets one entry after TCRdb re-called the RT-PCR reads with MiXCR. The sample records 710,000 or so distinct CDR3 sequences, 15% to 17% being singletons. This clonotype was picked up a small number of times. Its specificity is not known. Germline V gene lookup returns CDR1 SGDLS and CDR2 YYNGEE. The CDR3 totals 16 residues. Trimming removed 4 bases from V and 5 bases from J; junction bases left unmatched: 11. The sequence came from a man between 45 and 60 years old who received an inactivated influenza vaccine. The J gene is TRBJ2-1, the V gene TRBV9, with TRBD2 matching 8 bases. This sample comprised PBMCs from blood, obtained approximately 12 days after vaccination. CDR3 nucleotides: TGTGCCAGCAGCCTGACCCTGGCTAGCGGGCACAATGAGCAGTTCTTC. Amino acids: CASSLTLASGHNEQFF. The full variable domain, in which reference TRBV9 and TRBJ2-1 provide the parts outside the CDR3, is DSGVTQTPKHLITATGQRVTLRCSPRSGDLSVYWYQQSLDQGLQFLIQYYNGEERAKGNILERFSAQQFPDLHSELNLSSLELGDSALYFCASSLTLASGHNEQFFGPGTRLTVL.